This is a list of T cell receptor beta chains from one sample in a study of post-analysis software for immune sequencing data. TCRdb itself ran the PCR reads through MiXCR, one entry per CDR3 protein. The data show 740,000 or so distinct CDR3 sequences, about 57% seen once. The source material was blood. Receptors originate from a girl aged 10 to 17 with multiple sclerosis. CDR3s include the opening cysteine and the closing phenylalanine or tryptophan. Fields, in order: clone size, J gene, CDR3 length, D gene, V gene, CDR3 protein, CDR3 DNA. A D gene is named only where the DNA matches it firmly. Some rows have no size entry. The others give once, few or many, or a class for an expanded clone.

few TRBJ1-2 14 - TRBV10-3 CAISVGGLNYGYTF TGTGCCATCAGTGTCGGGGGGCTGAACTATGGCTACACCTTC
few TRBJ1-1 13 - TRBV29-1 CSVDKGLNTEAFF TGCAGCGTTGATAAGGGTTTGAACACTGAAGCTTTCTTT
- TRBJ2-3 14 - TRBV2 CASSDLSPVDTQYF TGTGCCAGCAGTGATCTGTCCCCTGTAGATACGCAGTATTTT
- TRBJ2-1 15 - TRBV20-1 CSAWGRVSSYNEQFF TGCAGTGCTTGGGGAAGGGTCAGCTCCTACAATGAGCAGTTCTTC
- TRBJ2-7 16 TRBD2 TRBV2 CASSGPAGGESYEQYF TGTGCCAGCAGTGGCCCCGCCGGGGGGGAGTCCTACGAGCAGTACTTC
- TRBJ1-2 12 - TRBV5-1 CASSPAGGGYTF TGCGCCAGCAGCCCCGCCGGAGGTGGCTACACCTTC
once TRBJ1-4 14 TRBD1 TRBV7-8 CASSLGTGSEKLFF TGTGCCAGCAGCTTGGGGACAGGTTCGGAAAAACTGTTTTTT
few TRBJ2-1 13 TRBD2 TRBV20-1 CSASGRALNEQFF TGCAGTGCTAGCGGGAGGGCCTTAAATGAGCAGTTCTTC
- TRBJ2-7 14 TRBD1 TRBV6-5 CASRRGQGIHEQYF TGTGCCAGCAGACGCGGACAGGGTATTCACGAGCAGTACTTC
- TRBJ2-3 16 - TRBV7-3 CASSTQGAAGSDTQYF TGTGCCAGCAGCACCCAGGGGGCAGCGGGGTCAGATACGCAGTATTTT
- TRBJ1-2 15 TRBD1 TRBV12-5 CASGNRGAEEYGYTF TGTGCTAGTGGTAACAGGGGGGCGGAGGAATATGGCTACACCTTC
- TRBJ2-1 15 - TRBV9 CASSVGWRNHNEQFF TGTGCCAGCAGCGTAGGGTGGCGCAACCACAATGAGCAGTTCTTC
- TRBJ1-2 15 TRBD1 TRBV7-2 CASSLGGGAGAGYTF TGTGCCAGCAGCTTAGGAGGGGGCGCAGGAGCTGGCTACACCTTC
- TRBJ2-1 15 TRBD2 TRBV5-4 CASSLWRGRPNEQFF TGTGCCAGCAGCTTGTGGCGCGGGAGGCCCAATGAGCAGTTCTTC
- TRBJ1-2 13 - TRBV6-5 CASSSAYLQGYTF TGTGCCAGCAGTTCCGCCTATCTTCAGGGCTACACCTTC
few TRBJ2-1 15 TRBD2 TRBV7-3 CASSLTSGRDNEQFF TGTGCCAGCAGCTTAACAAGCGGGAGAGACAATGAGCAGTTCTTC
few TRBJ2-3 16 - TRBV4-1 CASSQDPYRDTDTQYF TGCGCCAGCAGCCAAGATCCCTACAGGGACACAGATACGCAGTATTTT
- TRBJ1-1 13 - TRBV29-1 CSVEGRMHTEAFF TGCAGCGTTGAAGGCAGGATGCACACTGAAGCTTTCTTT
- TRBJ2-1 14 TRBD2 TRBV20-1 CSAVEAGGPNEQFF TGCAGTGCCGTAGAGGCGGGAGGGCCGAATGAGCAGTTCTTC
- TRBJ2-3 14 - TRBV29-1 CSVVGGPGVDTQYF TGCAGCGTTGTAGGAGGGCCAGGCGTCGATACGCAGTATTTT
- TRBJ1-1 12 - TRBV9 CASSLPGPEAFF TGTGCCAGCAGCCTCCCCGGGCCCGAAGCTTTCTTT
few TRBJ2-7 15 TRBD1 TRBV20-1 CSARDLGTGSYEQYF TGCAGTGCTAGAGATCTCGGGACAGGGTCCTACGAGCAGTACTTC
- TRBJ2-7 15 - TRBV5-1 CASSLDVGAAYEQYF TGCGCCAGCAGCTTGGACGTAGGGGCAGCCTACGAGCAGTACTTC
- TRBJ2-7 17 TRBD2 TRBV27 CASSPLAGGTRVYEQYF TGTGCCAGCAGTCCTCTAGCGGGAGGAACCCGGGTGTACGAGCAGTACTTC
- TRBJ2-7 15 TRBD1 TRBV20-1 CSVAADRGRSEEQYF TGCAGTGTCGCGGCAGACAGGGGGCGGTCGGAGGAGCAGTACTTC
many TRBJ2-1 22 TRBD2 TRBV4-2 CASSQSPQTGTKEDRTYNEQFF TGTGCCAGCAGCCAATCCCCCCAAACCGGGACTAAGGAGGATAGAACCTACAATGAGCAGTTCTTC
- TRBJ2-7 14 TRBD2 TRBV20-1 CSAQPGLPSYEQYF TGCAGTGCCCAACCGGGACTACCCTCCTACGAGCAGTACTTC
- TRBJ2-1 16 - TRBV14 CASSHLGGKIYNEQFF TGTGCCAGCAGCCACTTGGGCGGCAAGATCTACAATGAGCAGTTCTTC
few TRBJ2-5 18 - TRBV28 CASSPPGMAGEFRETQYF TGTGCCAGCAGCCCCCCCGGGATGGCAGGGGAGTTCAGGGAGACCCAGTACTTC
- TRBJ1-1 16 - TRBV20-1 CSARHLKGGGNTEAFF TGCAGTGCTAGACACCTGAAAGGTGGGGGGAACACTGAAGCTTTCTTT
- TRBJ2-5 14 - TRBV10-3 CAISESGFVETQYF TGTGCCATCAGTGAGTCTGGCTTCGTGGAGACCCAGTACTTC
- TRBJ2-1 18 - TRBV7-2 CASSLALIGGSSYNEQFF TGTGCCAGCAGCTTAGCGCTAATCGGGGGATCCTCCTACAATGAGCAGTTCTTC
- TRBJ2-5 14 - TRBV7-9 CASSTGTHGETQYF TGTGCCAGCAGCACCGGGACCCACGGAGAGACCCAGTACTTC
- TRBJ1-1 15 TRBD1 TRBV7-2 CASSKRQGRDTEAFF TGTGCCAGCAGCAAGCGACAGGGCAGAGACACTGAAGCTTTCTTT
- TRBJ1-1 14 - TRBV5-1 CASSLGHALTEAFF TGCGCCAGCAGCTTAGGGCACGCTCTAACTGAAGCTTTCTTT
- TRBJ1-1 14 TRBD1 TRBV12-3/TRBV12-4 CASSIRDRESEAFF TGTGCCAGCAGTATCCGGGACAGGGAATCTGAAGCTTTCTTT
few TRBJ1-1 15 - TRBV7-8 CASSLVGLMNTEAFF TGTGCCAGCAGCTTAGTGGGTCTGATGAACACTGAAGCTTTCTTT
once TRBJ2-1 15 - TRBV29-1 CSVQGGELPYNEQFF TGCAGCGTTCAAGGGGGGGAGCTACCGTACAATGAGCAGTTCTTC
few TRBJ2-7 16 TRBD2 TRBV5-1 CASSWDPGLAAYEQYF TGCGCCAGCAGCTGGGACCCGGGACTAGCGGCCTACGAGCAGTACTTC
- TRBJ2-7 15 TRBD1 TRBV6-5 CASSYRAGGGYEQYF TGTGCCAGCAGTTACAGGGCAGGGGGCGGCTACGAGCAGTACTTC
few TRBJ2-1 13 - TRBV6-2/TRBV6-3 CASSYWEDNEQFF TGTGCCAGCAGTTACTGGGAGGACAATGAGCAGTTCTTC
few TRBJ2-7 15 TRBD2 TRBV20-1 CSGNQLAGDTYEQYF TGCAGTGGAAACCAACTAGCGGGCGATACCTACGAGCAGTACTTC
few TRBJ1-2 15 - TRBV25-1 CASSRTGATDYGYTF TGTGCCAGCAGTCGGACGGGGGCGACGGACTATGGCTACACCTTC
- TRBJ1-2 19 TRBD1 TRBV27 CASRKSEQGANRNNYGYTF TGTGCCAGCAGGAAATCGGAACAGGGGGCGAACCGGAATAACTATGGCTACACCTTC
few TRBJ1-5 17 TRBD1 TRBV7-6 CASSLGISKGGWEPQHF TGTGCCAGCAGCTTAGGAATCTCGAAAGGGGGCTGGGAGCCCCAGCATTTT